This T cell receptor (beta chain) is from a study of OX40 agonist ivuxolimab in advanced cancers. The wider study: Patients were roughly 81% male with ages about 23 to 90, mean 60. Findings and caveats of the study: CD4+ and CD8+ blood T cells expanded clonally by week 6 at 0.1 to 3.0 mg/kg.

The repertoire was sequenced with immunoSEQ multiplex PCR; TCRdb's copy has only in-frame clones and lacks some. This sample carries 20,000 to 30,000 clones, about 85% of them seen once, and the ten largest clones take 30% to 35%. V was pared by 4 bases and J by 0 bases, with 12 bases between. This CDR3 is 15 amino acids long. From germline, CDR1 is SEHNR and CDR2 FQNEAQ (reference sequence). This clone has only a few counts. The antigen remains unidentified. Patients were ineligible given autoimmune disease history or systemic immunosuppression. This receptor was obtained from an adult with an advanced solid tumor such as melanoma, head and neck, liver or kidney cancer. This chain joins TRBV7-9 and TRBJ2-5; D is possibly TRBD2 (6 bases). The sample consisted of CD4+ or CD8+ T cells sorted from blood, taken in a trial of the OX40 agonist ivuxolimab. This CDR3 reads CASSSSRGDQETQYF. In nucleotides, the CDR3 is TGTGCCAGCAGCTCCTCTCGCGGGGACCAAGAGACCCAGTACTTC.